This T cell receptor beta chain comes out of a study of somatic mutations in cytotoxic T cells in rheumatoid arthritis. The method was immunoSEQ multiplex PCR; TCRdb's version includes in-frame clones alone and lacks a portion of them. This sample has some 11,000 clones; less than 80% occur once, and the top ten carry almost 35%. Per germline, CDR1 SGHNT and CDR2 YENEEA. Trimming removed 4 bases from V and 8 bases from J; junction bases left unmatched: 10. The CDR3 loop spans 15 amino acids. The sample was CD8+ T cells sorted from blood. The TCR comes from an adult with rheumatoid arthritis. The V call is TRBV11-3, the J call TRBJ2-1; 8 positions agree with TRBD2. The CDR3 is CASSSSGSIFYEQFF. CDR3 bases: TGTGCCAGCAGCTCGAGCGGGAGTATCTTTTATGAGCAGTTCTTC.